Sequencing of this T cell receptor (beta chain) was carried out in a study of T cell repertoires in cytomegalovirus infection. Background on the study: CMV infection together with matching HLA type was indicated by public TCR beta signatures. Overall study findings and caveats: Carriers of CMV plus the relevant HLA were identified by cumulative public TCR beta family frequency. Across the ex vivo response, the dominant clonotypes were HLA-C-restricted CMV-specific TCR beta clonotypes.

Comment on this clonotype: The antigen remains unidentified.

TCRdb fed the reads into MiXCR, producing one record per CDR3 protein. The sample has around 240,000 distinct CDR3 sequences, roughly 20% seen once. V shed 0 bases and J shed 6 bases, with 17 bases lying between them. The CDR3 is 15 amino acids. Germline assignment: CDR1 GTSNPN and CDR2 SVGIG (reference sequence). Sequences were obtained from CD8+ T cells from PBMCs. The chain is built from TRBV30 and TRBJ1-2; TRBD1 is a possible D gene (5 bases). The receptor was isolated from a human donor in good health (CMV status not recorded). Some clones in this sample may be carry-over from other donors' samples. The CDR3 sequence is CAWSVYPGSRDGYTF. The CDR3 DNA follows: TGTGCCTGGAGTGTATATCCAGGGAGTAGAGATGGCTACACCTTC.